This entry lists 15 T cell receptor beta chains sequenced from one sample in a study of response to subunit inactivated influenza vaccine. MiXCR, applied by TCRdb to the RT-PCR reads, yields one record per CDR3 protein. Of around 710,000 distinct CDR3 sequences detected, roughly 14% appear once; the ten largest clones hold 5.5% to 7%. The sample here was PBMCs from blood, taken around 15 days before vaccination. All receptors derive from a man in his fifties or sixties who received an inactivated influenza vaccine.

This clonotype has only a few counts. In DNA, the CDR3 is TGTGCCATCAGTGAAAGACAGTTGAACACTGAAGCTTTCTTT. It translates to CAISERQLNTEAFF. The rearrangement uses TRBV10-3 and TRBJ1-1, with D tentatively TRBD1 (5 bases). This CDR3 contains 14 residues. Germline V gene sequence: CDR1 ENHRY, CDR2 SYGVKD. Trimming left V 3 bases short and J 0 bases short, with 8 bases between.

This clonotype was detected only a few times. The rearrangement links TRBV5-4 to TRBJ1-1; D is possibly TRBD1 (5 bases). The CDR3 totals 14 residues. The V end lost 5 bases, the J end lost 3 bases, and 14 bases lay between the germline ends. Germline CDR1 and CDR2: SGHNT and YYREEE (reference sequence). The CDR3: CASSPRGLHTEAFF. CDR3 DNA: TGTGCCAGCAGTCCTAGGGGTCTCCACACTGAAGCTTTCTTT. Drawing the rest from reference TRBV5-4 and TRBJ1-1, the complete variable domain is ETGVTQSPTHLIKTRGQQVTLRCSSQSGHNTVSWYQQALGQGPQFIFQYYREEENGRGNFPPRFSGLQFPNYSSELNVNALELDDSALYLCASSPRGLHTEAFFGQGTRLTVV.

This rearrangement joins TRBV6-2 or TRBV6-3 to TRBJ2-1; D is perhaps TRBD1 (5 bases). This CDR3 has 16 residues. Trimming shortened V by 2 bases and J by 1 base, and 12 bases separated the two germline ends. Germline V CDR1 and CDR2: MNHEY, SVGEGT. DNA for the CDR3: TGTGCCAGCAGTTACGGGGCGTCTAGGTCCTACAATGAGCAGTTCTTC. Translating it yields CASSYGASRSYNEQFF.

This chain uses TRBV11-1 with TRBJ2-7, with D maybe TRBD2 (5 bases). The CDR3 totals 18 residues. Germline V gives CDR1 SGHAT, CDR2 FQDESV (reference sequence). Deletions cut 4 bases from V and 6 bases from J, with 28 bases between. This CDR3 is CASSSRHPGREWRSEQYF. The DNA for the CDR3 is TGTGCCAGCAGCTCCCGCCACCCGGGGAGAGAGTGGCGGAGCGAGCAGTACTTC.

The sample holds a few counts of this clonotype. V and J are TRBV4-2 and TRBJ2-7; D remains unclear. Germline V gene sequence: CDR1 LGHNA, CDR2 YNFKEQ. The CDR3 spans 13 residues. Deletions cut 1 base from V and 3 bases from J, with 7 bases between. The chain's CDR3 is CASSQVEFYEQYF. CDR3 coding DNA: TGTGCCAGCAGCCAAGTAGAATTCTACGAGCAGTACTTC.

The V call is TRBV4-1, the J call TRBJ2-3, with D possibly TRBD1 on 5 matching bases. Per the germline V gene, CDR1 is MGHRA and CDR2 is YSYEKL. The germline V and J ends were trimmed by 3 bases and 1 base, with 14 bases remaining between them. This CDR3 region has 16 residues. CDR3: CASSHGRGERTDTQYF. The CDR3 DNA reads TGCGCCAGCAGCCATGGAAGGGGCGAACGCACAGATACGCAGTATTTT.

J is TRBJ1-4 and V is TRBV7-2; TRBD1 matches 7 bases. The length of the CDR3 is 12 residues. Losses at the gene ends were 5 bases for V and 13 bases for J; bases not matched to a gene: 7. In germline, CDR1 is SGHTA, CDR2 FQGNSA. In DNA form, the CDR3 reads TGTGCCAGCAGCCGGGACAGCCTGGGACTGTTTTTT. Residues: CASSRDSLGLFF. Using reference TRBV7-2 and TRBJ1-4 for the parts outside the CDR3, the full variable domain is GAGVSQSPSNKVTEKGKDVELRCDPISGHTALYWYRQSLGQGLEFLIYFQGNSAPDKSGLPSDRFSAERTGGSVSTLTIQRTQQEDSAVYLCASSRDSLGLFFGSGTQLSVL.

The table lists this clonotype with a few counts. The chain employs TRBV29-1 and TRBJ1-5; D remains unclear. The CDR3 totals 12 residues. The V end was cut by 4 bases, the J end by 3 bases, with 7 bases between. Germline V gene data show CDR1 as SQVTM and CDR2 as ANQGSEA. This chain's CDR3 is CSVGGVNQPQHF. The CDR3 nucleotides read TGCAGCGTTGGGGGAGTCAATCAGCCCCAGCATTTT.

This clonotype appeared many times. The V and J genes are TRBV4-1 and TRBJ2-1; 9 nucleotides match TRBD2. Germline CDR1 and CDR2: MGHRA and YSYEKL. The CDR3 runs to 16 residues. With V trimmed by 3 bases and J by 7 bases, 10 bases remained unmatched. CDR3 DNA: TGCGCCAGCAGCCAGGTTTACCTAGCGGGGTGGAATGAGCAGTTCTTC. Its protein product is CASSQVYLAGWNEQFF.

The V call is TRBV6-1, the J call TRBJ1-2; 7 positions agree with TRBD1. Germline assignment: CDR1 MNHNS and CDR2 SASEGT. After removal of 6 bases from V and 2 bases from J, the junction contained 6 bases not matched to a gene. The CDR3 spans 14 residues. The CDR3 is CASRLSTGNYGYTF. The CDR3 DNA follows: TGTGCCAGCAGACTTTCGACAGGGAACTATGGCTACACCTTC.

This clonotype was seen ten or more times. V and J are TRBV11-2 and TRBJ2-2; tentatively, D is TRBD1 (6 bases). CDR3 length: 16 residues. Germline V CDR1 and CDR2: SGHAT, FQNNGV. V was pared by 1 base and J by 8 bases, with 17 bases between. Written as DNA, the CDR3 is TGTGCCAGCAGCTTAGGACCAACCAGGGGATTGGGGGAGCTGTTTTTT. It specifies CASSLGPTRGLGELFF. The whole variable domain, filled in from reference TRBV11-2 and TRBJ2-2, reads EAGVAQSPRYKIIEKRQSVAFWCNPISGHATLYWYQQILGQGPKLLIQFQNNGVVDDSQLPKDRFSAERLKGVDSTLKIQPAKLEDSAVYLCASSLGPTRGLGELFFGEGSRLTVL.

This clonotype has a handful of counts. The chain combines TRBV10-3 with TRBJ2-2; possibly TRBD2 for D (6 bases). V was pared by 7 bases and J by 4 bases, with 10 bases between. Per germline, CDR1 ENHRY and CDR2 SYGVKD. CDR3 length: 13 residues. The CDR3 coding sequence is TGTGCCATCACCTCGGGAGTCACCGGGGAGCTGTTTTTT. This gives the protein CAITSGVTGELFF.

This clonotype was observed a handful of times. CDR3 loop: CASSPGEADTQYF. Here the CDR3 DNA reads TGTGCCAGCAGTCCTGGGGAGGCAGATACGCAGTATTTT. This sequence joins TRBV6-4 and TRBJ2-3, with a weak D call TRBD2 (6 bases). Germline assignment: CDR1 MRHNA and CDR2 SNTAGT. The CDR3 runs to 13 residues. The V gene lost 5 bases and the J gene lost 4 bases, with 10 bases spanning the gap.

In its sample, this clonotype was seen once. The V and J genes are TRBV18 and TRBJ2-6; no clear D gene. CDR3 size: 15 residues. CDR1 is KGHSH and CDR2 is LQKENI in the germline V gene. V was shortened by 3 bases and J by 0 bases, with 6 bases between the two germline ends. DNA for the CDR3: TGTGCCAGCTCACCCGACCGCTCTGGGGCCAACGTCCTGACTTTC. It is translated as CASSPDRSGANVLTF.

This clonotype was recorded at least ten times. CDR3 residues: CASSQDRGSETQYF. CDR3 sequence (DNA): TGCGCCAGCAGCCAAGATCGGGGGAGCGAGACCCAGTACTTC. This rearrangement joins TRBV4-3 to TRBJ2-5; D is perhaps TRBD2 (6 bases). This CDR3 is built from 14 residues. CDR1 is LGHNA, CDR2 YSLEER, per germline. Trimming took 0 bases from V and 5 from J, leaving 10 bases between them.